This entry lists 25 T cell receptor beta chains sequenced from one sample in a study of blood T cell repertoires in COVID-19. Sequenced by immunoSEQ multiplex PCR; TCRdb stores in-frame clones only, minus some. In the table there are a few hundred thousand clones, roughly 88% of which are singletons. The specimen sequenced was PBMCs or T cells enriched from blood (not recorded which). The receptors were sampled from a woman aged 40-49 years who had recovered from COVID-19.

The chain combines TRBV5-8 with TRBJ1-2; 7 bases are shared with TRBD1. Germline assignment: CDR1 SGHTS and CDR2 YDEGEE. V shed 2 bases, J shed 2 bases, and the junction held 6 bases outside the gene matches. CDR3 size: 15 residues. CDR3 DNA sequence: TGTGCCAGCAGCTTAGAGCGGACAGGCAACTATGGCTACACCTTC. It is translated as CASSLERTGNYGYTF. The variable domain in full, completed from reference TRBV5-8 and TRBJ1-2, reads EAGVTQSPTHLIKTRGQQATLRCSPISGHTSVYWYQQALGLGLQFLLWYDEGEERNRGNFPPRFSGRQFPNYSSELNVNALELEDSALYLCASSLERTGNYGYTFGSGTRLTVV.

The chain carries TRBV5-5 and TRBJ2-7; D is unresolved. The V gene's germline CDR1 is SGHKS and CDR2 YYEKEE (reference sequence). Trimming removed 4 bases at V and 2 bases at J, with 16 bases between. This CDR3 has 15 residues. DNA for the CDR3: TGTGCCAGCAGCCAGGCCGGAACGGCCCCCTACGAGCAGTACTTC. Translation: CASSQAGTAPYEQYF.

CDR3 loop: CASSVESGEAGELFF. DNA for the CDR3: TGTGCCAGCAGCGTAGAGTCAGGGGAAGCCGGGGAGCTGTTTTTT. The chain is built from TRBV9 and TRBJ2-2, with D tentatively TRBD1 (6 bases). Germline V lookup: CDR1 SGDLS, CDR2 YYNGEE. The CDR3 is 15 residues long. V lost 0 bases and J lost 6, with 12 bases in between.

This sequence joins TRBV2 and TRBJ1-2; no firm D call. The CDR3 runs to 11 residues. Deletions cut 7 bases from V and 7 bases from J, with 10 bases between. Germline assignment: CDR1 SNHLY and CDR2 FYNNEI. The CDR3 nucleotides read TGTGCCAGCAACACAGAGCTTGGCTACACCTTC. Its translation: CASNTELGYTF.

The chain links TRBV29-1 to TRBJ2-7, with 8 bases that match TRBD2. CDR1 is SQVTM and CDR2 is ANQGSEA in the germline V gene. The CDR3 is 14 amino acids. Trimming at V came to 5 bases and at J to 5 bases, leaving 11 bases not matched to a gene. The CDR3 DNA reads TGCAGCGTTAGTAAGCGGGAGCTTAAAAACGAGCAGTACTTC. Protein sequence: CSVSKRELKNEQYF.

CDR3 nucleotide sequence: TGTGCCAGCAGCCTCTTCACGGGACTTACCCCTACGAAGCAGTACTTC. Its translation: CASSLFTGLTPTKQYF. The gene calls are TRBV3-1 (or the pseudogene TRBV3-2) and TRBJ2-7, with D perhaps matching TRBD2 (6 bases). The CDR3 has 16 residues. Germline CDR1 is LGHDT and CDR2 is YNNKEL (reference sequence). Trimming shortened V by 4 bases and J by 8 bases, and 24 bases separated the two germline ends.

The chain joins TRBV10-3 to TRBJ1-1; 9 bases fit TRBD1. V was pared by 7 bases and J by 7 bases, with 7 bases of the junction left unmatched. CDR3 length: 13 residues. CDR1 and CDR2 (germline): ENHRY, SYGVKD. CDR3: CAITGGQGDEAFF. The CDR3 bases are TGTGCCATCACTGGGGGACAGGGCGATGAAGCTTTCTTT.

The chain carries TRBV5-1 and TRBJ2-7, with TRBD1 as a possible D gene (6 bases). This CDR3 is 11 amino acids long. Germline V gene sequence: CDR1 SGHRS, CDR2 YFSETQ. The V end was cut by 4 bases, the J end by 7 bases, with 9 bases between. The CDR3 region is CASSRDIEQYF. Here the CDR3 DNA reads TGCGCCAGCAGCCGGGACATTGAGCAGTACTTC.

CDR3 nucleotides: TGCGCCAGCAGCCAAGTGAACAGTGTCGGTAAGACTAGCGGGAGCTCCTACGAGCAGTACTTC. The encoded protein is CASSQVNSVGKTSGSSYEQYF. The chain couples TRBV4-3 to TRBJ2-7, with 12 bases fitting TRBD2. Germline V gene sequence: CDR1 LGHNA, CDR2 YSLEER. Trimming cost V 1 base and J 0 bases; bases outside gene matches: 16. The CDR3 is made up of 21 amino acids.

The rearrangement joins TRBV3-1 (or the pseudogene TRBV3-2) to TRBJ2-1; 7 nucleotides agree with TRBD2. The CDR3 spans 16 residues. CDR1 LGHDT and CDR2 YNNKEL come from the germline V gene (reference sequence). J was trimmed by 6 bases and V by 1 base; bases with no gene match: 9. In nucleotides, the CDR3 is TGTGCCAGCAGCCAAGTGGGACTACTAACGACCAATGAGCAGTTCTTC. It codes for CASSQVGLLTTNEQFF.

This clone was seen repeatedly, ten times or more. The chain joins TRBV6-2 or TRBV6-3 to TRBJ1-3, with 8 bases aligning to TRBD1. This CDR3 spans 16 amino acids. CDR1 is MNHEY, CDR2 SVGEGT, per germline. V lost 2 bases and J lost 0; bases outside the gene matches: 3. In DNA, the CDR3 is TGTGCCAGCAGTTACGGACAGGGACCCTCTGGAAACACCATATATTTT. This codes for CASSYGQGPSGNTIYF.

This sequence joins TRBV4-1 and TRBJ1-1; D possibly corresponds to TRBD1 (5 bases). CDR1 is MGHRA and CDR2 is YSYEKL in the germline V gene. The CDR3 length is 15 residues. Trimming cost V 0 bases and J 4 bases, with 12 bases left between them. CDR3 in amino acids: CASSQEVVGGTEAFF. The DNA for the CDR3 is TGCGCCAGCAGCCAAGAGGTGGTCGGGGGCACTGAAGCTTTCTTT.

This chain joins TRBV5-6 and TRBJ2-7; maybe TRBD2 (6 bases). Germline CDR1 SGHDT, CDR2 YYEEEE. The ends were cut back, 2 bases at V and 2 bases at J, with 11 bases in the middle. This CDR3 region has 14 residues. CDR3 nucleotides: TGTGCCAGCAGCTTCACGGACTACACCTACGAGCAGTACTTC. Its protein is CASSFTDYTYEQYF.

This clone was picked up one time. At one boundary the junction diverges from the germline segment, which might be a read error. The same CDR3 also results from other DNA sequences found in this sample. V usage is TRBV12-5 and J usage is TRBJ2-2; a weak D match, TRBD1 (6 bases). Germline CDR1 and CDR2: LGHNT and FRNRAP. This CDR3 has 17 residues. The CDR3 DNA sequence: TGTGCTAGTGGTTTGGCAACCAGGGGAACGAACACCGGGGAGTTGTTTTTT. It codes for CASGLATRGTNTGELFF.

The V gene is TRBV5-1, the J gene TRBJ2-7, with a weak D call TRBD2 (5 bases). Trimming stripped 1 base from V and 4 bases from J, with 12 bases between. Germline CDR1 SGHRS, CDR2 YFSETQ. The CDR3 spans 14 residues. Written as DNA, the CDR3 is TGCGCCAGCAGCTTGTCAGCGGACTTTTACGAGCAGTACTTC. This translates into CASSLSADFYEQYF. The variable domain in full, completed from reference TRBV5-1 and TRBJ2-7, reads KAGVTQTPRYLIKTRGQQVTLSCSPISGHRSVSWYQQTPGQGLQFLFEYFSETQRNKGNFPGRFSGRQFSNSRSEMNVSTLELGDSALYLCASSLSADFYEQYFGPGTRLTVT.

V is TRBV13 and J is TRBJ2-3; D might be TRBD2 (5 bases). CDR3 length equals 15 residues. Germline loops: CDR1 PRHDT, CDR2 FYEKMQ (reference sequence). Trimming took 5 bases from V and 0 from J, leaving 12 bases between them. CDR3 residues: CASSAIGLSTDTQYF. CDR3 bases: TGTGCCAGCAGCGCTATCGGACTCAGCACAGATACGCAGTATTTT.

The rearrangement links TRBV4-2 to TRBJ1-5; maybe TRBD1 (5 bases). Trimming left V 2 bases short and J 6 bases short, with 14 bases between. Germline loops: CDR1 LGHNA, CDR2 YNFKEQ. The CDR3 spans 15 residues. CDR3 coding DNA: TGTGCCAGCAGCCAAAATGGGCAGGGTGGTCAGCCCCAGCATTTT. Its protein product is CASSQNGQGGQPQHF.

CDR3: CASSLIGGSGTEAFF. For the CDR3, the DNA is TGTGCCAGTAGTCTGATTGGGGGGAGTGGCACTGAAGCTTTCTTT. J is TRBJ1-1 and V is TRBV19; tentative D call: TRBD1 (5 bases). Germline assignment: CDR1 LNHDA and CDR2 SQIVND (reference sequence). The length of the CDR3 is 15 residues. The V and J ends lost 5 bases and 4 bases respectively, with 17 bases between them.

V gene TRBV2 combines with J gene TRBJ1-5; no definite D call. V lost 3 bases and J 7 bases, leaving 13 bases between the germline ends. The germline gives CDR1 SNHLY, CDR2 FYNNEI. The CDR3 extends over 14 amino acids. CDR3 bases: TGTGCCAGCAGTGAGTTAAATGTAGAGCAGCCCCAGCATTTT. Protein sequence: CASSELNVEQPQHF.

The CDR3 here is CATSDRRNEQFF. The CDR3 bases are TGTGCCACCAGTGATAGGCGGAATGAGCAGTTCTTC. This sequence joins TRBV24-1 and TRBJ2-1; no clear D. The CDR3 totals 12 residues. The V end lost 3 bases, the J end lost 7 bases, and 6 bases lay between the germline ends. Germline V gives CDR1 KGHDR, CDR2 SFDVKD.

This clone has more than one count but fewer than ten. V is TRBV5-1 and J is TRBJ1-1; the D is unclear. The CDR3 length is 16 residues. The germline CDR1 and CDR2 sequences are SGHRS and YFSETQ. V lost 4 bases and J 0 bases, leaving 16 bases between the germline ends. CDR3 sequence reads: CASSTTLGRMNTEAFF. CDR3 sequence (DNA): TGCGCCAGCAGCACCACCTTAGGCAGGATGAACACTGAAGCTTTCTTT.

The CDR3 sequence: CASSQDQTGEHQPQHF. As DNA, the CDR3 is TGCGCCAGCAGCCAAGACCAGACAGGGGAACATCAGCCCCAGCATTTT. The chain employs TRBV4-1 and TRBJ1-5; 8 positions match TRBD1. The CDR3 is 16 residues long. Germline V lookup: CDR1 MGHRA, CDR2 YSYEKL. The V and J ends lost 0 bases and 5 bases, in that order; junction bases with no gene match: 6.

The V call is TRBV19, the J call TRBJ2-7; 8 bases are a match to TRBD1. The J segment lost 1 base and the V segment lost 4 bases, leaving 9 bases of the junction unmatched. Germline assignment: CDR1 LNHDA and CDR2 SQIVND (reference sequence). The CDR3 loop spans 16 amino acids. The CDR3 region is CASSKGGGQGSYEQYF. The DNA of the CDR3 is TGTGCCAGTAGTAAGGGCGGCGGACAGGGATCCTACGAGCAGTACTTC. Full variable domain (rest looked up from reference TRBV19 and TRBJ2-7): DGGITQSPKYLFRKEGQNVTLSCEQNLNHDAMYWYRQDPGQGLRLIYYSQIVNDFQKGDIAEGYSVSREKKESFPLTVTSAQKNPTAFYLCASSKGGGQGSYEQYFGPGTRLTVT.

The V gene is TRBV12-3 or TRBV12-4, the J gene TRBJ1-2, with a tentative D call TRBD1 (5 bases). This CDR3 is built from 13 residues. Trimming took off 2 bases at V and 7 bases at J, with 11 bases between the two ends. This CDR3 is CASSLWGRGGYTF. Written as DNA, the CDR3 is TGTGCCAGCAGTTTATGGGGGAGGGGTGGCTACACCTTC.

This rearrangement joins TRBV28 to TRBJ1-4; no definite D call. The CDR3 length is 15 residues. Germline V lookup: CDR1 MDHEN, CDR2 SYDVKM. Trimming shortened V by 3 bases and J by 5 bases, and 13 bases separated the two germline ends. Here the CDR3 DNA reads TGTGCCAGCAGTTTTAATCTGGGAGGCAATGAAAAACTGTTTTTT. This codes for CASSFNLGGNEKLFF.